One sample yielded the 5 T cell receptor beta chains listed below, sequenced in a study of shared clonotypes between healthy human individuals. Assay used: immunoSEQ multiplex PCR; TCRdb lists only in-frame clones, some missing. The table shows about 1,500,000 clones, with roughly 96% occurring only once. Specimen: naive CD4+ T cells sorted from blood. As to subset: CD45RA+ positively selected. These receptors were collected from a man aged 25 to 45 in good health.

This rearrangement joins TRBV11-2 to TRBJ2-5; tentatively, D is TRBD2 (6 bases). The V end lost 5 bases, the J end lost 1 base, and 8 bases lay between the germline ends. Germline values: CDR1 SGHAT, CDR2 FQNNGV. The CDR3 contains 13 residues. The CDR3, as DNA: TGTGCCAGCAGCCCCGGGAGCCAAGAGACCCAGTACTTC. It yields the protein CASSPGSQETQYF. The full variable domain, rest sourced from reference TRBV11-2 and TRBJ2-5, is EAGVAQSPRYKIIEKRQSVAFWCNPISGHATLYWYQQILGQGPKLLIQFQNNGVVDDSQLPKDRFSAERLKGVDSTLKIQPAKLEDSAVYLCASSPGSQETQYFGPGTRLLVL.

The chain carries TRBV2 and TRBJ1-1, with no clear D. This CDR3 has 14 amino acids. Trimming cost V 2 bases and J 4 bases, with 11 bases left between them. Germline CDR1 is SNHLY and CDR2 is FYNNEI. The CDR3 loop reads CASSEPPGTTEAFF. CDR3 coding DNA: TGTGCCAGCAGTGAACCCCCCGGAACCACTGAAGCTTTCTTT.

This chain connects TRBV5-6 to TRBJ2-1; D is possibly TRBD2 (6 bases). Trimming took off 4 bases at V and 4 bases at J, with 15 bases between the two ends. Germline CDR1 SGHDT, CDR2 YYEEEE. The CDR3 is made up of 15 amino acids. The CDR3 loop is CASSLGTGTYNEQFF. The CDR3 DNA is TGTGCCAGCAGCCTGGGGACTGGCACATACAATGAGCAGTTCTTC.

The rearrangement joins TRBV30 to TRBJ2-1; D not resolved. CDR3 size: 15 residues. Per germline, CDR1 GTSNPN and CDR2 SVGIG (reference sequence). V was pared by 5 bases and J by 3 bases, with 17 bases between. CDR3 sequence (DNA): TGTGCCTGGGGGCTCTCCCCCCCGCACTACAATGAGCAGTTCTTC. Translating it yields CAWGLSPPHYNEQFF.

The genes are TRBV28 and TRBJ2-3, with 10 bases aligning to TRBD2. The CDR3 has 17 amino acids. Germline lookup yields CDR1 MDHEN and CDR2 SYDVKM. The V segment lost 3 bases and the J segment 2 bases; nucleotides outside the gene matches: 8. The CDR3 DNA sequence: TGTGCCAGCAGTTTCCCCGGGACTAGCGTCTCCACAGATACGCAGTATTTT. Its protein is CASSFPGTSVSTDTQYF. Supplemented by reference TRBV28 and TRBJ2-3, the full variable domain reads DVKVTQSSRYLVKRTGEKVFLECVQDMDHENMFWYRQDPGLGLRLIYFSYDVKMKEKGDIPEGYSVSREKKERFSLILESASTNQTSMYLCASSFPGTSVSTDTQYFGPGTRLTVL.